This record concerns one TCR beta chain sequence. The data were taken from a study of T cell repertoires in cytomegalovirus infection. Germline CDR1 and CDR2: DFQATT and SNEGSKA (reference sequence). The CDR3 is 13 residues long. V was clipped by 3 bases and J by 6 bases, with 12 bases between them. TCRdb fed the reads into MiXCR, producing one record per CDR3 protein. This sample yields approximately 700,000 distinct CDR3 sequences, of which about 40% are seen a single time; 2.5% to 3.5% belongs to the top ten. This TCR derives from a human donor in good health (CMV status not recorded). Some clones in this sample may be carry-over from other donors' samples. Sequencing used PBMCs. V gene TRBV20-1 combines with J gene TRBJ2-1; tentatively, D is TRBD1 (6 bases). Written as DNA, the CDR3 is TGCAGTGCTAGGAGGGACACGGGCAATGAGCAGTTCTTC. It yields the protein CSARRDTGNEQFF.